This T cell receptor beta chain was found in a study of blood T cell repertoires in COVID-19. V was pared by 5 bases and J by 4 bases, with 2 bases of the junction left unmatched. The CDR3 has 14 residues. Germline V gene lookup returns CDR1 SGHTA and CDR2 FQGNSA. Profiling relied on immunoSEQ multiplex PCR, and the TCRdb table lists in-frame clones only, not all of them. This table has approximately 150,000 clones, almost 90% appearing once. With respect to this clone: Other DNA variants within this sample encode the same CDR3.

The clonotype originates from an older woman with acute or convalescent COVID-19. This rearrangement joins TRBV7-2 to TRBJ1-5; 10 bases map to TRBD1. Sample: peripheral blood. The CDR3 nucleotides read TGTGCCAGCAGCCGGGACAGGGGAAATCAGCCCCAGCATTTT. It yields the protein CASSRDRGNQPQHF.